The 31 T cell receptor beta chains given below trace back to one sample, sequenced in a study of cytotoxic CD8 clonotypes in ibrutinib-treated CLL. The table came from immunoSEQ multiplex PCR; TCRdb's copy has only in-frame clones and leaves some out. This table holds roughly 45,000 clones, about 65% found once. The sample here was PBMCs, taken after 24 months of ibrutinib treatment. These receptors were taken from a human donor with chronic lymphocytic leukemia.

This clone was counted only a few times. The chain links TRBV5-4 to TRBJ2-7; maybe TRBD1 (5 bases). With 5 bases removed from V and 0 bases from J, the gap between germline ends came to 9 bases. The CDR3 spans 13 residues. In germline, CDR1 is SGHNT, CDR2 YYREEE (reference sequence). The CDR3 DNA reads TGTGCCAGCAGTTCCCAGGGCTCCTACGAGCAGTACTTC. Protein: CASSSQGSYEQYF.

The J gene is TRBJ1-1, the V gene TRBV19; D not certain. The CDR3 has 15 residues. The germline V and J ends were trimmed by 5 bases and 0 bases, with 13 bases remaining between them. The V gene's germline CDR1 is LNHDA and CDR2 SQIVND (reference sequence). Here the CDR3 DNA reads TGTGCCAGTAGTCCTTCTGGGCAGATGAACACTGAAGCTTTCTTT. Translating it yields CASSPSGQMNTEAFF.

The V call is TRBV7-9, the J call TRBJ1-1, with 9 bases lining up with TRBD1. J was trimmed by 7 bases and V by 4 bases; bases with no gene match: 10. Germline V lookup: CDR1 SEHNR, CDR2 FQNEAQ (reference sequence). This CDR3 comprises 15 residues. The CDR3 DNA is TGTGCCAGCAGCTCCCGACAGGGGGGACCGGGTGAAGCTTTCTTT. This encodes CASSSRQGGPGEAFF.

The CDR3 here is CASSLVLLAMNQETQYF. The CDR3 DNA follows: TGTGCCAGCAGCTTAGTCCTACTAGCGATGAATCAAGAGACCCAGTACTTC. The chain is built from TRBV7-2 and TRBJ2-5; 7 nucleotides align to TRBD2. The CDR3 has 17 residues. Germline V CDR1 and CDR2: SGHTA, FQGNSA. The trim removed 1 base at V and 2 bases at J, leaving 10 bases unmatched.

This chain links TRBV5-1 with TRBJ2-7; TRBD1 matches 8 bases. This CDR3 is built from 14 residues. CDR1 and CDR2 from the germline V gene are SGHRS and YFSETQ. V lost 4 bases and J lost 5; bases outside the gene matches: 8. CDR3 amino acids: CASSPTGARNEQYF. In nucleotides, the CDR3 is TGCGCCAGCAGCCCGACAGGGGCAAGGAACGAGCAGTACTTC.

Details on this clone: Its ends do not fully match the called genes, so a read error is possible. The V and J genes are TRBV19 and TRBJ1-6, with 7 bases matching TRBD1. Germline-derived CDR1 and CDR2 are LNHDA and SQIVND (reference sequence). CDR3 size: 15 residues. The CDR3 DNA sequence: TGTGCCAGCAGTACTACAGGGGACTATAATTCACCCCTCCACTTT. This encodes CASSTTGDYNSPLHF.

A few counts support this clone. This rearrangement joins TRBV19 to TRBJ1-1; D is undetermined. The CDR3 extends over 13 amino acids. Germline V lookup: CDR1 LNHDA, CDR2 SQIVND (reference sequence). Trimming shortened V by 3 bases and J by 5 bases, and 10 bases separated the two germline ends. The chain's CDR3 is CASSMDLTTEAFF. The CDR3 DNA follows: TGTGCCAGTAGTATGGACCTGACAACTGAAGCTTTCTTT. Full variable domain (remainder filled in from reference TRBV19 and TRBJ1-1): DGGITQSPKYLFRKEGQNVTLSCEQNLNHDAMYWYRQDPGQGLRLIYYSQIVNDFQKGDIAEGYSVSREKKESFPLTVTSAQKNPTAFYLCASSMDLTTEAFFGQGTRLTVV.

V is TRBV7-3 and J is TRBJ2-7, with 11 bases matching TRBD2. V shed 0 bases, J shed 3 bases, and the junction held 1 base outside the gene matches. The CDR3 contains 15 residues. The germline gives CDR1 SGHTA, CDR2 FQGTGA. CDR3 protein: CASSLTGTSGYEQYF. In DNA, the CDR3 is TGTGCCAGCAGCTTAACAGGGACTAGCGGCTACGAGCAGTACTTC.

The chain couples TRBV4-2 to TRBJ1-2, with 10 bases identical to TRBD1. Germline V gene sequence: CDR1 LGHNA, CDR2 YNFKEQ. Germline trimming cut 5 bases from V and 5 bases from J; bases unmatched to any gene: 11. This CDR3 has 16 residues. The CDR3 loop is CASSDSRGQGWYGYTF. The CDR3 DNA sequence: TGTGCCAGCAGCGACAGTAGGGGACAGGGGTGGTATGGCTACACCTTC.

The chain links TRBV2 to TRBJ1-1, with D possibly matching TRBD1 (6 bases). V lost 7 bases to trimming and J lost 4 bases, with 13 bases between them. The CDR3 contains 13 residues. Germline V gives CDR1 SNHLY, CDR2 FYNNEI. CDR3 sequence (DNA): TGTGCCAGCACCTCATTAGGGGGCACTGAAGCTTTCTTT. Its protein is CASTSLGGTEAFF.

This chain joins TRBV2 and TRBJ2-7; D might be TRBD1 (6 bases). The CDR3 sequence is 12 residues long. Germline values: CDR1 SNHLY, CDR2 FYNNEI. V lost 4 bases, J lost 3 bases, and 7 bases lay in between. The CDR3 region has the DNA TGTGCCAGCAGTGGACAGGACTACGAGCAGTACTTC. Translated: CASSGQDYEQYF.

This clone was seen only a few times. The chain combines TRBV27 with TRBJ2-3, with D possibly matching TRBD2 (6 bases). CDR1 is MNHEY, CDR2 SMNVEV, per germline (reference sequence). The CDR3 length is 17 residues. V lost 6 bases to trimming and J lost 5 bases, with 24 bases between them. CDR3 protein: CASSPLIGGTEGDTQYF. CDR3 DNA sequence: TGTGCCAGCAGCCCTTTGATTGGAGGGACTGAGGGAGATACGCAGTATTTT.

This chain connects TRBV6-1 to TRBJ1-3; TRBD1 agrees at 7 bases. In germline, CDR1 is MNHNS, CDR2 SASEGT. There are 13 residues in the CDR3. V lost 8 bases and J lost 2; bases outside the gene matches: 3. The CDR3 nucleotides are TGTGCCAGCCCTGACAGGGCTGGAAACACCATATATTTT. Encoded protein: CASPDRAGNTIYF.

In this sample, this clone turned up a few times. V usage is TRBV6-5 and J usage is TRBJ2-7; the D gene is possibly TRBD2 (5 bases). The CDR3 length is 15 residues. Germline assignment: CDR1 MNHEY and CDR2 SVGAGI. V lost 4 bases and J 0 bases, leaving 13 bases between the germline ends. The CDR3 spells CASSSYSGGSYEQYF. The CDR3 DNA reads as TGTGCCAGCAGTTCTTACAGCGGTGGCTCCTACGAGCAGTACTTC.

The genes are TRBV7-6 and TRBJ1-6; 7 nucleotides line up with TRBD1. V was pared by 0 bases and J by 7 bases, with 9 bases of the junction left unmatched. This CDR3 contains 17 residues. CDR1 SGHVS and CDR2 FNYEAQ come from the germline V gene. The CDR3 sequence: CASSLALPGRGNSPLHF. The CDR3 bases are TGTGCCAGCAGCTTAGCGCTTCCTGGCAGGGGGAATTCACCCCTCCACTTT.

The V call is TRBV5-1, the J call TRBJ2-7, with D perhaps being TRBD1 or TRBD2 (6 bases each). The CDR3 length is 15 residues. The germline V gene has CDR1 SGHRS and CDR2 YFSETQ. V lost 4 bases, J lost 1 base, and 15 bases lay in between. The chain's CDR3 is CASSRDRGASYEQYF. For the CDR3, the DNA is TGCGCCAGCAGCAGAGATAGGGGGGCTTCCTACGAGCAGTACTTC.

V and J are TRBV15 and TRBJ2-1, with 12 bases lining up with TRBD2. The trim removed 4 bases at V and 10 bases at J, leaving 8 bases unmatched. This CDR3 is 15 amino acids long. The germline gives CDR1 LNHNV, CDR2 YYDKDF (reference sequence). CDR3 amino acids: CATSTRTSGIDEQFF. CDR3 bases: TGTGCCACCAGCACAAGGACTAGCGGGATTGACGAGCAGTTCTTC.

The gene calls are TRBV5-6 and TRBJ2-2, with TRBD1 as a possible D gene (6 bases). V was trimmed by 4 bases and J by 7 bases, leaving 20 bases between them. CDR1 is SGHDT, CDR2 YYEEEE, per germline. The CDR3 runs to 16 residues. The CDR3 is CASSMTGRSLFGELFF. The CDR3 DNA is TGTGCCAGCAGCATGACAGGTCGGAGCCTTTTCGGGGAGCTGTTTTTT.

The chain joins TRBV7-6 to TRBJ1-1, with 11 positions matching TRBD1. The germline V gene encodes CDR1 SGHVS and CDR2 FNYEAQ. V was pared by 5 bases and J by 1 base, with 12 bases of the junction left unmatched. The CDR3 loop spans 18 amino acids. The CDR3 here is CASSPMPGQGERNTEAFF. The CDR3 coding sequence is TGTGCCAGCAGCCCTATGCCGGGACAGGGGGAGAGGAACACTGAAGCTTTCTTT.

The chain uses TRBV4-1 and TRBJ1-1; D is possibly TRBD1 (5 bases). CDR1 and CDR2 (germline): MGHRA, YSYEKL. The CDR3 runs to 14 residues. V shed 2 bases and J shed 10 bases, with 17 bases lying between them. CDR3 region: CASSQLLGVSGAFF. DNA for the CDR3: TGCGCCAGCAGCCAACTCTTGGGGGTTAGTGGAGCTTTCTTT.

This clone came up many times. The chain employs TRBV4-1 and TRBJ2-4; the D is unclear. Germline V lookup: CDR1 MGHRA, CDR2 YSYEKL. V shed 1 base and J shed 7 bases, with 14 bases lying between them. The CDR3 has 15 residues. The CDR3 spells CASSQVGSKGNIQYF. The CDR3 nucleotides are TGCGCCAGCAGCCAAGTAGGGTCTAAAGGCAACATTCAGTACTTC.

There are many counts of this clone. The chain recombines TRBV18 with TRBJ2-4; D remains unclear. Germline lookup yields CDR1 KGHSH and CDR2 LQKENI. V shed 5 bases and J shed 6 bases, with 11 bases lying between them. The CDR3 extends over 13 amino acids. CDR3: CASSASDGNIQYF. The CDR3 DNA sequence: TGTGCCAGCTCAGCCTCGGATGGAAACATTCAGTACTTC.

This sequence joins TRBV28 and TRBJ2-7; D remains unclear. The V gene lost 3 bases and the J gene lost 3 bases, with 6 bases spanning the gap. The CDR3 runs 12 residues. The germline V gene encodes CDR1 MDHEN and CDR2 SYDVKM. The CDR3 DNA reads as TGTGCCAGCAGTTTCGGTAACTACGAGCAGTACTTC. Amino acids: CASSFGNYEQYF. The whole variable domain, remainder taken from reference TRBV28 and TRBJ2-7, is DVKVTQSSRYLVKRTGEKVFLECVQDMDHENMFWYRQDPGLGLRLIYFSYDVKMKEKGDIPEGYSVSREKKERFSLILESASTNQTSMYLCASSFGNYEQYFGPGTRLTVT.

V usage is TRBV7-9 and J usage is TRBJ2-7; D is unclear. Trimming pared 2 bases from V and 4 bases from J, leaving 9 bases between. CDR3 length: 13 amino acids. Germline V gene data show CDR1 as SEHNR and CDR2 as FQNEAQ (reference sequence). In nucleotides, the CDR3 is TGTGCCAGCAGCTTAAGTTATGGATACGAGCAGTACTTC. This sequence encodes CASSLSYGYEQYF.

CDR3 sequence: CASSPGHNQPQHF. CDR3 in DNA: TGTGCCAGTAGCCCGGGGCACAATCAGCCCCAGCATTTT. The chain is built from TRBV19 and TRBJ1-5; a possible D gene is TRBD1 (5 bases). In germline, CDR1 is LNHDA, CDR2 SQIVND (reference sequence). With 6 bases removed from V and 3 bases from J, the gap between germline ends came to 9 bases. The CDR3 consists of 13 residues.

V is TRBV18 and J is TRBJ1-2; 7 positions match TRBD1. This CDR3 contains 13 residues. Germline V lookup: CDR1 KGHSH, CDR2 LQKENI. Trimming removed 6 bases from V and 2 bases from J; junction bases left unmatched: 3. This chain's CDR3 is CASSGTANYGYTF. The DNA for the CDR3 is TGTGCCAGCTCCGGGACAGCAAACTATGGCTACACCTTC. Complete variable domain (other parts from reference TRBV18 and TRBJ1-2): NAGVMQNPRHLVRRRGQEARLRCSPMKGHSHVYWYRQLPEEGLKFMVYLQKENIIDESGMPKERFSAEFPKEGPSILRIQQVVRGDSAAYFCASSGTANYGYTFGSGTRLTVV.

This chain uses TRBV7-9 with TRBJ2-6; TRBD1 might be the D (6 bases). The V end lost 5 bases, the J end lost 0 bases, and 11 bases lay between the germline ends. The CDR3 sequence is 16 residues long. Germline-derived CDR1 and CDR2 are SEHNR and FQNEAQ (reference sequence). CDR3 loop: CASSKGHPSGANVLTF. The CDR3 DNA sequence: TGTGCCAGCAGCAAGGGACACCCCTCTGGGGCCAACGTCCTGACTTTC.

V is TRBV5-6 and J is TRBJ2-7; D is uncertain. The CDR3 spans 12 residues. Germline-derived CDR1 and CDR2 are SGHDT and YYEEEE. V was clipped by 2 bases and J by 4 bases, with 7 bases between them. The CDR3 DNA sequence: TGTGCCAGCAGCTTAGGAGTATACGAGCAGTACTTC. Protein: CASSLGVYEQYF.

There are many counts of this clone. This rearrangement joins TRBV28 to TRBJ1-4, with 8 bases matching TRBD1. The CDR3 runs 16 residues. The junction had 10 bases not matched to a gene; V was cut back by 2 bases and J by 8 bases. The V gene's germline CDR1 is MDHEN and CDR2 SYDVKM. CDR3 in DNA: TGTGCCAGCAGTTTACCAGTTTCAGGGGGCTGGGAAAAACTGTTTTTT. Translated: CASSLPVSGGWEKLFF.

DNA for the CDR3: TGCGCCAGCAGCCAAGATCGGTCTCTCGGAGAAAAACTGTTTTTT. Its protein is CASSQDRSLGEKLFF. The chain has TRBV4-1 and TRBJ1-4; no reliable D call. V was pared by 0 bases and J by 8 bases, with 13 bases between. Germline V gene data show CDR1 as MGHRA and CDR2 as YSYEKL. The CDR3 runs to 15 residues.

This chain links TRBV5-6 with TRBJ2-3; 9 bases fit TRBD2. This CDR3 comprises 15 residues. Germline V gene data show CDR1 as SGHDT and CDR2 as YYEEEE. Losses at the gene ends were 2 bases for V and 5 bases for J; bases not matched to a gene: 6. The CDR3 loop is CASSFIAGVQDTQYF. Written as DNA, the CDR3 is TGTGCCAGCAGCTTCATAGCGGGGGTTCAAGATACGCAGTATTTT.